This is a list of T cell receptor beta chains from one sample in a study of cytotoxic CD8 clonotypes in ibrutinib-treated CLL. Assay: immunoSEQ multiplex PCR; the TCRdb copy retains only in-frame clones and omits some. The sample lists approximately 47,000 clones, just over 65% occurring once. Specimen: PBMCs, collected after 24 months of ibrutinib treatment. Every receptor here comes from a human donor with chronic lymphocytic leukemia. CDR3s include the opening cysteine and the closing phenylalanine or tryptophan. The D gene is left open where the match is weak.

d_call j_call v_call cdr3_aa
. TRBJ1-5 TRBV29-1 CSVQTGTGLGNQPQHF
. TRBJ2-7 TRBV2 CASRGTDLSEQYF
. TRBJ2-5 TRBV11-2 CASSLKTGTQETQYF
. TRBJ2-3 TRBV5-6 CASSLGALHTQYF
. TRBJ2-5 TRBV5-1 CASSLHYETQYF
. TRBJ2-7 TRBV23-1 CASSQSGGPDSKIDEQYF
TRBD1 TRBJ1-2 TRBV7-2 CASSLLRGTGSVGYTF
. TRBJ1-1 TRBV6-1 CASIESGSLLAFF
. TRBJ2-3 TRBV11-3 CASSLVGRGDDTQYF
TRBD2 TRBJ2-5 TRBV2 CASSAASGGQETQYF
. TRBJ1-1 TRBV4-1 CASSPAGVWTEAFF
. TRBJ2-3 TRBV1 CTSSHPPPVSGTDTQYF
. TRBJ1-1 TRBV7-3 CASSLTSVSEAFF